Reported below is one T cell receptor (beta chain). Its antigen remains unidentified. Other nucleotide sequences from this sample produce the same CDR3. This sample is drawn from a study of shared clonotypes between healthy human individuals. Study-level findings and limits: Sharing across four donors was highest in naive CD4 (roughly 5%) and lowest in memory CD8 (roughly 0.4%).

From germline, CDR1 is SGHNT and CDR2 YENEEA. The CDR3 is 16 amino acids. Trimming shortened V by 3 bases and J by 0 bases, and 13 bases separated the two germline ends. The study separated CD4+ cells into CD45RA+ naive and CD45RA-negative memory subsets. Deep was the level used in running the assay. The authors split each subset's genomic DNA evenly across several immunoSEQ plates. Libraries were prepared by immunoSEQ multiplex PCR; TCRdb keeps only in-frame clonotypes and omits some of them. The sample yields some 2,500,000 clones, over 85% seen once. The sample consisted of naive CD4+ T cells from PBMCs. Subset meaning: CD45RA+ positively selected. V usage is TRBV11-3 and J usage is TRBJ2-3; D possibly uses TRBD1 or TRBD2 (5 bases each). The clonotype was recovered from a young man in good health. Some clones in this sample may be carry-over from other donors' samples. In DNA, the CDR3 is TGTGCCAGCAGCTTGGGTCGGGGCTCTAGCACAGATACGCAGTATTTT. It codes for CASSLGRGSSTDTQYF. Looking up the rest from reference TRBV11-3 and TRBJ2-3 gives the full variable domain: EAGVVQSPRYKIIEKKQPVAFWCNPISGHNTLYWYLQNLGQGPELLIRYENEEAVDDSQLPKDRFSAERLKGVDSTLKIQPAELGDSAVYLCASSLGRGSSTDTQYFGPGTRLTVL.